Each of the 11 T cell receptor beta chains below was sequenced from the same sample in a study of cytomegalovirus exposure and HLA in healthy donors. Use of 60 Vbeta and 13 Jbeta primers characterized the PCR. Data came from immunoSEQ multiplex PCR; TCRdb stores just in-frame clones and leaves some out. The repertoire holds roughly 68,000 clones, approximately 81% seen once, with more than 7% in the top ten. Material: PBMCs. Source of these receptors: a woman in her twenties or thirties in good health and CMV-seropositive.

This clone has just a few counts. This chain connects TRBV6-5 to TRBJ2-1; D uncertain. Germline V gene sequence: CDR1 MNHEY, CDR2 SVGAGI. V was cut by 6 bases and J by 6 bases, with 6 bases left in between. CDR3 length: 11 amino acids. The CDR3 nucleotides are TGTGCCAGCAGCCTTTTCAATGAGCAGTTCTTC. This encodes CASSLFNEQFF.

The J gene is TRBJ1-2, the V gene TRBV2, with no clear D. Looked up from germline, CDR1 is SNHLY and CDR2 is FYNNEI. Trimming cost V 6 bases and J 0 bases, with 17 bases left between them. The CDR3 extends over 16 amino acids. CDR3 protein: CASSPRMGVANYGYTF. In nucleotides, the CDR3 is TGTGCCAGCAGCCCAAGGATGGGCGTCGCTAACTATGGCTACACCTTC.

V usage is TRBV10-3 and J usage is TRBJ2-3; D gene unclear. This CDR3 has 13 amino acids. Germline-derived CDR1 and CDR2 are ENHRY and SYGVKD. V was clipped by 4 bases and J by 0 bases, with 5 bases between them. The CDR3 sequence is CAISVGSTDTQYF. The CDR3 DNA reads as TGTGCCATCAGTGTCGGGAGCACAGATACGCAGTATTTT.

The chain is built from TRBV6-4 and TRBJ2-1; D perhaps matches TRBD2 (6 bases). The germline CDR1 and CDR2 sequences are MRHNA and SNTAGT. Trimming removed 6 bases at V and 4 bases at J, with 7 bases between. CDR3 length equals 12 residues. The CDR3, as DNA: TGTGCCAGCAGGGGACTTTACAATGAGCAGTTCTTC. As protein: CASRGLYNEQFF.

The chain links TRBV5-1 to TRBJ2-6, with D uncertain. The CDR3 has 16 residues. Looked up from germline, CDR1 is SGHRS and CDR2 is YFSETQ. The V end was cut by 4 bases, the J end by 3 bases, with 14 bases between. CDR3 residues: CASSASISGGANVLTF. CDR3 bases: TGCGCCAGCAGCGCCTCCATTAGTGGTGGGGCCAACGTCCTGACTTTC.

This sequence joins TRBV18 and TRBJ2-7; perhaps TRBD1 as D (6 bases). V lost 2 bases and J 5 bases, leaving 16 bases between the germline ends. The CDR3 spans 15 residues. CDR1 is KGHSH, CDR2 LQKENI, per germline. In DNA, the CDR3 is TGTGCCAGCTCACCAGTGACAGGCTCTGGAAACGAGCAGTACTTC. Translated: CASSPVTGSGNEQYF.

This clone has just one count. The chain is built from TRBV23-1 and TRBJ2-7; 9 bases are shared with TRBD2. TRBV23-1 is an ORF; its function is uncertain. There are 16 residues in the CDR3. V lost 5 bases, J lost 1 base, and 9 bases stayed unmatched. This CDR3 reads CASSVRASGNSYEQYF. The DNA for the CDR3 is TGCGCCAGCAGTGTACGGGCTAGCGGGAATTCCTACGAGCAGTACTTC.

The chain couples TRBV4-3 to TRBJ1-2; TRBD1 matches 8 bases. This CDR3 is 14 amino acids long. Trimming removed 3 bases from V and 2 bases from J; junction bases left unmatched: 2. Germline CDR1 and CDR2: LGHNA and YSLEER. The CDR3 reads CASSQGQANYGYTF. In DNA form, the CDR3 reads TGCGCCAGCAGCCAGGGACAGGCGAACTATGGCTACACCTTC.

The V call is TRBV28, the J call TRBJ2-7; no definite D call. The germline gives CDR1 MDHEN, CDR2 SYDVKM. Trimming took 5 bases from V and 0 from J, leaving 5 bases between them. The CDR3 runs 12 residues. CDR3: CASSLSSYEQYF. The CDR3 bases are TGTGCCAGCAGTCTTAGCTCCTACGAGCAGTACTTC.

The CDR3 DNA reads TGTGCCAGCAGCCAAGATCTAAGCGGGAAAGGTTCTGAGCAGTTCTTC. It yields the protein CASSQDLSGKGSEQFF. The rearrangement uses TRBV4-2 and TRBJ2-1; 7 bases fit TRBD2. The CDR3 is 16 residues long. Germline V lookup: CDR1 LGHNA, CDR2 YNFKEQ. The ends lost 0 bases at V and 9 bases at J; junction bases unmatched: 11.

The count of this clone is one. V gene TRBV11-2 combines with J gene TRBJ1-4; 9 nucleotides agree with TRBD1. Looked up from germline, CDR1 is SGHAT and CDR2 is FQNNGV. Germline trimming cut 2 bases from V and 8 bases from J; bases unmatched to any gene: 6. CDR3 size: 15 residues. The CDR3 DNA reads as TGTGCCAGCAGCTTACAGACAGGGGGGTTAGAAAAACTGTTTTTT. This sequence encodes CASSLQTGGLEKLFF.